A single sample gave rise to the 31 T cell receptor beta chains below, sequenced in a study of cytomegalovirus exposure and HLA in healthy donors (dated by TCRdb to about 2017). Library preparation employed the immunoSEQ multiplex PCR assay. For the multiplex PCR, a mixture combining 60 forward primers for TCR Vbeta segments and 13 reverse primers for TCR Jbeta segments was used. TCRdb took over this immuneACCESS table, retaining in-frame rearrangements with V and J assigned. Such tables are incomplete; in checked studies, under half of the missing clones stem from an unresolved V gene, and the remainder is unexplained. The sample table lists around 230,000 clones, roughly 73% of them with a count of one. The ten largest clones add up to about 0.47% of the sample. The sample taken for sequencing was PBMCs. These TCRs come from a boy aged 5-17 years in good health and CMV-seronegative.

The CDR3 reads CASSPIPAGTYYNEQFF. Written as DNA, the CDR3 is TGTGCCAGCAGCCCGATTCCAGCGGGAACGTATTACAATGAGCAGTTCTTC. The genes are TRBV7-6 and TRBJ2-1; 7 bases map to TRBD2. Per germline, CDR1 SGHVS and CDR2 FNYEAQ. With 5 bases clipped from V and 4 bases from J, the junction kept 14 bases outside the gene matches. The CDR3 contains 17 residues.

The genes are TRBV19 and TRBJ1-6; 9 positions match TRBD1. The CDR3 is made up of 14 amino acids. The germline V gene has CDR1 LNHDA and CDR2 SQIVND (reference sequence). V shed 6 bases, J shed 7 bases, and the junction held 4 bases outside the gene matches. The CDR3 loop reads CASSSGTGNSPLHF. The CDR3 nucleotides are TGTGCCAGTAGCAGTGGGACAGGGAATTCACCCCTCCACTTT.

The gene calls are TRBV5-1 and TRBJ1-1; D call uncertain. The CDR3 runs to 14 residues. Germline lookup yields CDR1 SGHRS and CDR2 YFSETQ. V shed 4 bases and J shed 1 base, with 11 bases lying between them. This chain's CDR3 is CASSLGGRNTEAFF. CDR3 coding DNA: TGCGCCAGCAGCCTTGGTGGGCGGAACACTGAAGCTTTCTTT.

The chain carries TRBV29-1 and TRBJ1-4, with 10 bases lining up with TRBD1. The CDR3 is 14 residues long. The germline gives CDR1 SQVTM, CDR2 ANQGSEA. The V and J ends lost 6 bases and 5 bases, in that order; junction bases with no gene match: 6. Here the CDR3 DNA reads TGCAGCGTAGATCCGGGACAGGGGAATGAAAAACTGTTTTTT. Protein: CSVDPGQGNEKLFF.

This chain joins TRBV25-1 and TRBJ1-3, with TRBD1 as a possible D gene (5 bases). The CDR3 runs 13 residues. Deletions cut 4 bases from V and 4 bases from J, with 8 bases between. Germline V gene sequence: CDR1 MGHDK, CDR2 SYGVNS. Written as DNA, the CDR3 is TGTGCCAGCAGTGCCCCAGGGGGAAACACCATATATTTT. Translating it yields CASSAPGGNTIYF.

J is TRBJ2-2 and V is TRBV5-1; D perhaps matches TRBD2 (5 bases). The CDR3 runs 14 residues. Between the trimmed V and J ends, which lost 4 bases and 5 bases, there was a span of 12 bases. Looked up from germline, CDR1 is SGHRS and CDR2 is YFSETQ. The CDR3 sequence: CASSVNERTGELFF. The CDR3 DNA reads TGCGCCAGCAGCGTTAACGAGCGGACCGGGGAGCTGTTTTTT.

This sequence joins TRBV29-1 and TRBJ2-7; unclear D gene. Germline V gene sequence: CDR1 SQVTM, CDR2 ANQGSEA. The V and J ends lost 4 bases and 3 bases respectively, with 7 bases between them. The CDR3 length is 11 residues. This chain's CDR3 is CSVVLSYEQYF. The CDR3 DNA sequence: TGCAGCGTTGTTCTAAGCTACGAGCAGTACTTC.

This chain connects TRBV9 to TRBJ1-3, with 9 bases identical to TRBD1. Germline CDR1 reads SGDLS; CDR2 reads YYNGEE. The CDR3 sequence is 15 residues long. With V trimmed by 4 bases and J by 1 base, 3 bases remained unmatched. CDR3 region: CASSIGTGSGNTIYF. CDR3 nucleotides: TGTGCCAGCAGCATAGGGACAGGGTCTGGAAACACCATATATTTT.

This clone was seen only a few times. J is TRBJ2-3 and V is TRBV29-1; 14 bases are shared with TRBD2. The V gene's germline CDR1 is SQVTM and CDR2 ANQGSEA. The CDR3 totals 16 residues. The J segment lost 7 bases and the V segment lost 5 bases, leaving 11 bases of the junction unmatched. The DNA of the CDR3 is TGCAGCGTTCGACCGAGACTAGCGGGGGGGCCAAATACGCAGTATTTT. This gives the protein CSVRPRLAGGPNTQYF.

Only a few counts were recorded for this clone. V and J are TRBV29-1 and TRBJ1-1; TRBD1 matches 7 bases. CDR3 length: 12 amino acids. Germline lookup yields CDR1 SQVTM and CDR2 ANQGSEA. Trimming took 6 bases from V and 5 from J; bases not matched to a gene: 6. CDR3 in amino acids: CSVQGQSTEAFF. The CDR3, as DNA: TGCAGCGTCCAGGGACAGAGTACTGAAGCTTTCTTT.

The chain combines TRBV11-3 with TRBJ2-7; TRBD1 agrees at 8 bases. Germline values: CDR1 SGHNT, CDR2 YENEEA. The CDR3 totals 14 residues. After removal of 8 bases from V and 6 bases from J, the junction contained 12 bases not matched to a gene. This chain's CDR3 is CASSSDRGPGEQYF. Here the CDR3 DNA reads TGTGCCAGCTCCTCAGACAGGGGTCCCGGCGAGCAGTACTTC.

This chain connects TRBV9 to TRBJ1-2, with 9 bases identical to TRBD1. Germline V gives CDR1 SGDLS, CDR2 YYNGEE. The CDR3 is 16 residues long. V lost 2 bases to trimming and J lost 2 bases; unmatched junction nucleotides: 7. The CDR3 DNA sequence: TGTGCCAGCAGCGTGACCGGGACAGGGCAAAACTATGGCTACACCTTC. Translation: CASSVTGTGQNYGYTF.

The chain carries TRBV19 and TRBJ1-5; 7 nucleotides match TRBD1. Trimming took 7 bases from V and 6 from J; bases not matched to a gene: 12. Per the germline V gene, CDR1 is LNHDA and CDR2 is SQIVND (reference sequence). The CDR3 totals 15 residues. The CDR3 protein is CASKQGREGAQPQHF. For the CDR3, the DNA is TGTGCCAGTAAACAGGGGCGCGAAGGGGCTCAGCCCCAGCATTTT.

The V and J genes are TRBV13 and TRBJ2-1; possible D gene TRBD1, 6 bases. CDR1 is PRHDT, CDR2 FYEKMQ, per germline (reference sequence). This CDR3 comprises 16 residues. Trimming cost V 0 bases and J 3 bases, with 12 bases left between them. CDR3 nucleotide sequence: TGTGCCAGCAGCTTAGGTCCACAGGGCTACTACAATGAGCAGTTCTTC. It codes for CASSLGPQGYYNEQFF.

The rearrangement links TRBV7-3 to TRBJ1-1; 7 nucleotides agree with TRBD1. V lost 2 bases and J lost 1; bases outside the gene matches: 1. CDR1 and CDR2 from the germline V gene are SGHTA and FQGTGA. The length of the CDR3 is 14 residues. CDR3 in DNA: TGTGCCAGCAGCTTAGCAGGGGGGAACACTGAAGCTTTCTTT. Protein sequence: CASSLAGGNTEAFF. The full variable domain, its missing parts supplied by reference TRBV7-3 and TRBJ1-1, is GAGVSQTPSNKVTEKGKYVELRCDPISGHTALYWYRQSLGQGPEFLIYFQGTGAADDSGLPNDRFFAVRPEGSVSTLKIQRTERGDSAVYLCASSLAGGNTEAFFGQGTRLTVV.

The chain's CDR3 is CASSLYSGSTDTQYF. In DNA, the CDR3 is TGTGCCAGCAGCTTATACAGCGGGAGCACAGATACGCAGTATTTT. The chain combines TRBV7-3 with TRBJ2-3; perhaps TRBD2 as D (6 bases). Germline V gives CDR1 SGHTA, CDR2 FQGTGA. CDR3 size: 15 residues. Trimming pared 2 bases from V and 0 bases from J, leaving 9 bases between.

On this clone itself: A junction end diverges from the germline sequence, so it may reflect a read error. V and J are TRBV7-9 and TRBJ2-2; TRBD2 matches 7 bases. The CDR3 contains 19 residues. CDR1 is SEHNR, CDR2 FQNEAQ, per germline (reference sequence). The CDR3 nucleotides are TGTTCCAGCAGCTTAGTAGCGGGTTGTAGGGCTGGGGTGGCCGGGGAGCTGTTTTTT. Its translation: CSSSLVAGCRAGVAGELFF.

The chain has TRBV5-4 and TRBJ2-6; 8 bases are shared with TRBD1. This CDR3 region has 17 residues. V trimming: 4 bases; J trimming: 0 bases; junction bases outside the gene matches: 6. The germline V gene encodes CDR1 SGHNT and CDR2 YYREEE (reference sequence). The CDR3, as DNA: TGTGCCAGCAGCGGGGACAGGCGCCGCTCTGGGGCCAACGTCCTGACTTTC. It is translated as CASSGDRRRSGANVLTF.

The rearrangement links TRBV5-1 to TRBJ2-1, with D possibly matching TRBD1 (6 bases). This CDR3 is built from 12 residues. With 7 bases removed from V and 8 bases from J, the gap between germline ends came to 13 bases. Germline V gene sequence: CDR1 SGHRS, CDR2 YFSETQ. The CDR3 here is CASYRDLDEQFF. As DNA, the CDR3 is TGCGCCAGCTACAGGGATTTGGATGAGCAGTTCTTC.

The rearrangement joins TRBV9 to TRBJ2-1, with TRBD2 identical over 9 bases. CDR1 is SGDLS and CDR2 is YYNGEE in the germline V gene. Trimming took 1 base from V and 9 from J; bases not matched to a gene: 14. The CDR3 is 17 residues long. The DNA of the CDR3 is TGTGCCAGCAGCGTATCGGGGGGACTAGCTGGACAAGGTGAGCAGTTCTTC. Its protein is CASSVSGGLAGQGEQFF.

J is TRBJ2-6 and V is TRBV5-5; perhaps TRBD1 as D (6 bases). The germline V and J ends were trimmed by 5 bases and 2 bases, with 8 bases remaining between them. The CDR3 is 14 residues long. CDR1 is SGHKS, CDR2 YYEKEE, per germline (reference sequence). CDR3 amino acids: CASRTGTGANVLTF. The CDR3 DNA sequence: TGTGCCAGCAGGACAGGTACTGGGGCCAACGTCCTGACTTTC.

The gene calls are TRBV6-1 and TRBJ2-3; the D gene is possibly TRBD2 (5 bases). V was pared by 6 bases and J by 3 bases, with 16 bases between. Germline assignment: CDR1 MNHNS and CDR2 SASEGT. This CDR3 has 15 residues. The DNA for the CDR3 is TGTGCCAGCAGCCTCGACGGTCGGAGGACAGATACGCAGTATTTT. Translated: CASSLDGRRTDTQYF.

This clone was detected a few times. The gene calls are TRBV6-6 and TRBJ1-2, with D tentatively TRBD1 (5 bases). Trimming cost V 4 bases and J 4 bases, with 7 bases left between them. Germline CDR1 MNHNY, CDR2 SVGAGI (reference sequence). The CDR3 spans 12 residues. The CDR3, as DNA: TGTGCCAGCAGTTCAGGGTTCTATGGCTACACCTTC. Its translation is CASSSGFYGYTF.

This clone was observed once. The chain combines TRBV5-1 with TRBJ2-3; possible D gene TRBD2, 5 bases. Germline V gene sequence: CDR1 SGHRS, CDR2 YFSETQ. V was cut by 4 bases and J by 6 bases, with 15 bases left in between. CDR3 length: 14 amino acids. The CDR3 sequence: CASSQDSNKDTQYF. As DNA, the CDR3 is TGCGCCAGCAGCCAGGACTCAAATAAGGATACGCAGTATTTT.

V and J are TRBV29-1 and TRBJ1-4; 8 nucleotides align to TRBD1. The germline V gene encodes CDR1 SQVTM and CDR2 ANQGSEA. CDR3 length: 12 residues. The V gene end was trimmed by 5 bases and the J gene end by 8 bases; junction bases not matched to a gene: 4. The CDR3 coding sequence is TGCAGCGTTCTGACAGGGGAAGAAAAACTGTTTTTT. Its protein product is CSVLTGEEKLFF.

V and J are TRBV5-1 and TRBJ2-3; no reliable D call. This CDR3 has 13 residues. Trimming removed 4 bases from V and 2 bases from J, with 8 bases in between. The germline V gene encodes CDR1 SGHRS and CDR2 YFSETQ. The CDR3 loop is CASSPVPTDTQYF. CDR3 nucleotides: TGCGCCAGCAGCCCCGTTCCCACAGATACGCAGTATTTT.

CDR3 amino acids: CASRHRQGASEQFF. Here the CDR3 DNA reads TGCGCCAGCAGGCACAGACAGGGGGCGAGTGAGCAGTTCTTC. The chain has TRBV4-1 and TRBJ2-1; 10 bases line up with TRBD1. J gave up 9 bases and V 6 bases, and 8 bases lay outside the gene matches. Germline V gene sequence: CDR1 MGHRA, CDR2 YSYEKL. This CDR3 comprises 14 residues.

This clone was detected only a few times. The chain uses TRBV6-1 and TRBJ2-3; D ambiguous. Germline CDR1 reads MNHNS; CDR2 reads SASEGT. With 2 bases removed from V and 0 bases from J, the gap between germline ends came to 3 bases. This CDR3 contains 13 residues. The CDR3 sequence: CASSEQSTDTQYF. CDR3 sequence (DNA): TGTGCCAGCAGTGAACAGAGCACAGATACGCAGTATTTT.

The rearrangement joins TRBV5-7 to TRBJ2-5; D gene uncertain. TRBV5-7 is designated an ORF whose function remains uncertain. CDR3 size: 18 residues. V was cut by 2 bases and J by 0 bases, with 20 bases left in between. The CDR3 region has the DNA TGTGCCAGCAGCTTTCCCCCTTTTGATAACTCGTACCAAGAGACCCAGTACTTC. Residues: CASSFPPFDNSYQETQYF.

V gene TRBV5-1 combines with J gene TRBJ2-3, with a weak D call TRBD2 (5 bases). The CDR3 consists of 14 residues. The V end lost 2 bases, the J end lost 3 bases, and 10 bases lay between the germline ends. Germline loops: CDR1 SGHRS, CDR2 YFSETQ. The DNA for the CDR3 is TGCGCCAGCAGCTTCGGGGTGGGGACAGATACGCAGTATTTT. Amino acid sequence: CASSFGVGTDTQYF.

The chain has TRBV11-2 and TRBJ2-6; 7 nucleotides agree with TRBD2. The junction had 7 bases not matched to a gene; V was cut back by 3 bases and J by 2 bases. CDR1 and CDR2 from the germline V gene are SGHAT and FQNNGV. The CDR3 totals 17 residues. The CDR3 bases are TGTGCCAGCAGCTTTGCGGGAGCTCGCACTGGGGCCAACGTCCTGACTTTC. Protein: CASSFAGARTGANVLTF.